This T cell receptor (beta chain) emerged from a study of cytomegalovirus exposure and HLA in healthy donors. The PCR ran on 60 Vbeta and 13 Jbeta primers. The protocol was immunoSEQ multiplex PCR, while the TCRdb copy is restricted to in-frame clones and leaves out a portion. This sample has about 89,000 clones, with under 80% found just once. A word on this clone: What it binds is not known.

Findings of the study overall: Follow-up analysis seemed to connect common viral pathogens with several of the most significant clusters identified. Later analysis demonstrated an association between a missense DCLRE1C variant and TCR beta V- and J-gene trimming.

CDR1 and CDR2 from the germline V gene are LGHNA and YSLEER. Trimming cost V 1 base and J 4 bases; bases outside gene matches: 8. The CDR3 runs to 16 residues. This receptor was identified in a male donor in good health and CMV-seronegative. Sequencing was carried out using PBMCs. The V gene is TRBV4-3, the J gene TRBJ1-1; TRBD1 matches at 8 bases. Here the CDR3 reads CASSQAWVQGVTEAFF. Here the CDR3 DNA reads TGCGCCAGCAGCCAAGCCTGGGTACAGGGGGTCACTGAAGCTTTCTTT.